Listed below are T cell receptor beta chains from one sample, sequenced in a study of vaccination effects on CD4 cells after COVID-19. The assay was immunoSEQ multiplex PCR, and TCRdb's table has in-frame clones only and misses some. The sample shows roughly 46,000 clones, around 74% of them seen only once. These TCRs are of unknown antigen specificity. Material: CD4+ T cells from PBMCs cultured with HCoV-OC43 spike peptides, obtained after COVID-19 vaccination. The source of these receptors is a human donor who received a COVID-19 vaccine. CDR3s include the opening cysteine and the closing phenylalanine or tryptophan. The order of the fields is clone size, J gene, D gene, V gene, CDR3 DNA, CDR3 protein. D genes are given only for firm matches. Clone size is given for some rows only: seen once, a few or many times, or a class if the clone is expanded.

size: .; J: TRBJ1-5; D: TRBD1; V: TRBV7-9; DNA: TGTGCCAGCAGCTTATCCGGGACAGGGTATAGCAATCAGCCCCAGCATTTT; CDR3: CASSLSGTGYSNQPQHF
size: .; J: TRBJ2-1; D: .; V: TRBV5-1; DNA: TGCGCCAGCAGCTTGAGGTTGGAGGGTTGGGGAGACAATGAGCAGTTCTTC; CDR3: CASSLRLEGWGDNEQFF
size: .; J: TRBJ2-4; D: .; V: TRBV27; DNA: TGTGCCAGCAGCGGCGTCGGGGGTAGTCAGGCAGGCATTCAGTACTTC; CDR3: CASSGVGGSQAGIQYF
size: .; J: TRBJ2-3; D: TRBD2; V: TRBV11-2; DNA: TGTGCCAGCAGCCCCGGGTGGGCTAGCGGGGGTGGTACAGATACGCAGTATTTT; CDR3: CASSPGWASGGGTDTQYF
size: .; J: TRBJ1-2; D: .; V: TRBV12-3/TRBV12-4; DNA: TGTGCCAGCAGCCTTGCGGACGCCTATGGCTACACCTTC; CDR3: CASSLADAYGYTF
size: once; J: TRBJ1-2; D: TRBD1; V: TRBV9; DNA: TGTGCCAGCAGCGAACAGGGGGCCCCCTACTATGGCTACACCTTC; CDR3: CASSEQGAPYYGYTF
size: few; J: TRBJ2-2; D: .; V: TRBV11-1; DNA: TGTGCCAGCAAAAGACAGGTTAACACCGGGGAGCTGTTTTTT; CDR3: CASKRQVNTGELFF
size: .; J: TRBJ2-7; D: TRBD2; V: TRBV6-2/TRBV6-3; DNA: TGTGCCAGCAGTCTGCTAGCGGTCGGCTCCTACGAGCAGTACTTC; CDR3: CASSLLAVGSYEQYF
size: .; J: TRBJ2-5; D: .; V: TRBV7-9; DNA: TGTGCCAGCAGCTTAGCTAGCGGACAAGAGACCCAGTACTTC; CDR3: CASSLASGQETQYF
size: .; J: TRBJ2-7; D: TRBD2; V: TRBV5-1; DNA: TGCGCCAGCAGCTTGACTAGCGGAAACTACGAGCAGTACTTC; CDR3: CASSLTSGNYEQYF
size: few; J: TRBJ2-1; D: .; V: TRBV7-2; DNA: TGTGCCAGCAGCTCCTTCAGGACGCTAAACAATGAGCAGTTCTTC; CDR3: CASSSFRTLNNEQFF
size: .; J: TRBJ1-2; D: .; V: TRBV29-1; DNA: TGCAGCGCTAGTGGACACAGGGATGGCTACACCTTC; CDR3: CSASGHRDGYTF
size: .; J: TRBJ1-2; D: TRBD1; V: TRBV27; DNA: TGTGCCAGCAGTTTAGCGGGACAGGGGTACTATGGCTACACCTTC; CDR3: CASSLAGQGYYGYTF
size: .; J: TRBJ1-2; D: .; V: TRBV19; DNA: TGTGCCAGTAGTATTACAGGGAACTATGGCTACACCTTC; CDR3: CASSITGNYGYTF
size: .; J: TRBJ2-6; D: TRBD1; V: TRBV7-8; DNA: TGTGCCAGCAGCCTAAGGACAGGAACACCCTCTGGGGCCAACGTCCTGACTTTC; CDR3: CASSLRTGTPSGANVLTF
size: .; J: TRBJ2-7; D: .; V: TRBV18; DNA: TGTGCCAGCTCACCCCGCGACGGAAACTACGAGCAGTACTTC; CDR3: CASSPRDGNYEQYF
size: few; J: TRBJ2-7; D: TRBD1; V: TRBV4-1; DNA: TGCGCCAGCAGCCACCGGGACAGCTCCTACGAGCAGTACTTC; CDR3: CASSHRDSSYEQYF
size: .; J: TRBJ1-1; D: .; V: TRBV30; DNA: TGTGCCTGGGCCCGGGGGGGAGACACTGAAGCTTTCTTT; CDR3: CAWARGGDTEAFF
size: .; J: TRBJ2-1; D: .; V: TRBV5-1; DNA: TGCGCCAGCAGCTCGGTGACCGGGACTGTGGATGAGCAGTTCTTC; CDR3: CASSSVTGTVDEQFF
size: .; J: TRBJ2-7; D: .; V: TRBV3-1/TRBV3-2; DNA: TGTGCCAGCAGCCTCGGCGGCTACGAGCAGTACTTC; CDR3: CASSLGGYEQYF
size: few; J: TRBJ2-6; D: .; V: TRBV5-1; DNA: TGCGCCAGCAGCTTGGACACGGAGGCTGGGGCCAACGTCCTGACTTTC; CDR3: CASSLDTEAGANVLTF